These T cell receptor beta chains were read from a single sample in a study of beta chain features in type 1 diabetes. TCRdb's copy holds only in-frame clones and misses some; the assay was immunoSEQ multiplex PCR. The table has over 150,000 clones, around 13% seen once. The sequenced sample consisted of central memory CD4+ T cells from blood. Receptors originate from a woman between 18 and 29 years old in good health. The CDR3 runs from the conserved cysteine through the conserved F or W. The order of the fields is CDR3 protein, CDR3 DNA, D gene, V gene, clone size, J gene. The D gene is left open where the match is weak. Clone size is shown for a subset of rows, as once, few, many or a class of expanded clone.

CDR3: CASSSAGGKTYNEQFF
DNA: TGTGCCAGCAGTTCGGCGGGAGGAAAAACCTACAATGAGCAGTTCTTC
D: TRBD2
V: TRBV28
size: few
J: TRBJ2-1

CDR3: CASSAGASSDTQYF
DNA: TGTGCCAGCTCAGCAGGGGCGAGCTCAGATACGCAGTATTTT
D: .
V: TRBV18
size: few
J: TRBJ2-3

CDR3: CASSLLSEGTYEQYF
DNA: TGTGCCAGCAGCCTACTTTCAGAGGGAACCTACGAGCAGTACTTC
D: .
V: TRBV4-2
size: .
J: TRBJ2-7

CDR3: CASSYSWQGKETQYF
DNA: TGTGCCAGCAGTTACTCTTGGCAGGGAAAGGAGACCCAGTACTTC
D: .
V: TRBV6-5
size: .
J: TRBJ2-5

CDR3: CASSLDRGNEQFF
DNA: TGTGCCAGCAGTTTAGACAGGGGCAATGAGCAGTTCTTC
D: TRBD1
V: TRBV28
size: few
J: TRBJ2-1

CDR3: CASSDLQVNTGELFF
DNA: TGTGCCAGCAGTGACTTACAGGTCAACACCGGGGAGCTGTTTTTT
D: .
V: TRBV2
size: few
J: TRBJ2-2

CDR3: CASSLYNNEQFF
DNA: TGTGCCAGCAGCCTCTATAACAATGAGCAGTTCTTC
D: .
V: TRBV5-6
size: .
J: TRBJ2-1

CDR3: CASSLLVDTQYF
DNA: TGTGCCAGCAGCCTTCTTGTAGATACGCAGTATTTT
D: .
V: TRBV7-9
size: many
J: TRBJ2-3

CDR3: CASSYSGATVVSQYF
DNA: TGTGCCAGCAGTTACTCAGGGGCTACCGTGGTGTCCCAGTACTTC
D: .
V: TRBV6-6
size: .
J: TRBJ2-5

CDR3: CASSHVGTSNEQFF
DNA: TGTGCCAGCAGTCACGTGGGGACTAGTAATGAGCAGTTCTTC
D: TRBD2
V: TRBV16
size: once
J: TRBJ2-1

CDR3: CASSRTGKATEAFF
DNA: TGTGCCAGCAGCCGGACAGGGAAGGCGACTGAAGCTTTCTTT
D: TRBD1
V: TRBV7-8
size: .
J: TRBJ1-1

CDR3: CASSLSGRVYEQYF
DNA: TGTGCCAGCAGTCTTAGCGGGAGGGTCTACGAGCAGTACTTC
D: TRBD2
V: TRBV6-1
size: few
J: TRBJ2-7

CDR3: CATSRDFSGTTYTF
DNA: TGTGCCACCAGCAGAGATTTCTCCGGGACAACGTACACCTTC
D: .
V: TRBV15
size: .
J: TRBJ1-2

CDR3: CASTPIAGGRDTQYF
DNA: TGTGCCAGCACCCCCATAGCGGGAGGGAGAGATACGCAGTATTTT
D: TRBD2
V: TRBV9
size: few
J: TRBJ2-3

CDR3: CASRFGQRFHTDTQYF
DNA: TGCGCCAGCAGATTCGGGCAGCGGTTTCACACAGATACGCAGTATTTT
D: .
V: TRBV5-1
size: .
J: TRBJ2-3

CDR3: CASSSQGEARTEAFF
DNA: TGTGCCAGCAGTTCCCAGGGGGAGGCGAGGACTGAAGCTTTCTTT
D: TRBD1
V: TRBV28
size: few
J: TRBJ1-1

CDR3: CASSLSEGAAYNEQFF
DNA: TGTGCCAGCAGCTTAAGTGAGGGGGCGGCCTACAATGAGCAGTTCTTC
D: TRBD1
V: TRBV7-2
size: .
J: TRBJ2-1

CDR3: CASSPQGANTEAFF
DNA: TGTGCCAGCTCACCGCAGGGGGCGAACACTGAAGCTTTCTTT
D: TRBD1
V: TRBV18
size: .
J: TRBJ1-1

CDR3: CASSQGGTGGTYNEQFF
DNA: TGCGCCAGCAGCCAAGGGGGGACAGGGGGTACCTACAATGAGCAGTTCTTC
D: TRBD1
V: TRBV4-1
size: .
J: TRBJ2-1

CDR3: CASSPRGGRETQYF
DNA: TGTGCCAGCAGCCCGCGGGGGGGCCGGGAGACCCAGTACTTC
D: TRBD2
V: TRBV7-2
size: .
J: TRBJ2-5

CDR3: CASSLVPSGRANEQFF
DNA: TGTGCCAGCAGCTTAGTTCCTAGCGGGAGGGCCAATGAGCAGTTCTTC
D: TRBD2
V: TRBV11-3
size: .
J: TRBJ2-1

CDR3: CAWRRPGLAGGEQYF
DNA: TGTGCCTGGAGACGACCGGGACTAGCGGGAGGCGAGCAGTACTTC
D: TRBD2
V: TRBV30
size: .
J: TRBJ2-7

CDR3: CASSLRQGDQPQHF
DNA: TGTGCCAGCAGTTTAAGACAGGGTGATCAGCCCCAGCATTTT
D: TRBD1
V: TRBV27
size: .
J: TRBJ1-5

CDR3: CASRLAGGSYEQYF
DNA: TGTGCCAGCAGATTAGCGGGAGGTTCGTACGAGCAGTACTTC
D: TRBD2
V: TRBV7-2
size: few
J: TRBJ2-7

CDR3: CASSRSASGQGETQYF
DNA: TGTGCCAGCTCACGCTCAGCAAGCGGACAGGGGGAGACCCAGTACTTC
D: TRBD1
V: TRBV18
size: .
J: TRBJ2-5

CDR3: CASSLPGTGYYEQYF
DNA: TGTGCCAGCAGTCTCCCCGGGACAGGCTATTACGAGCAGTACTTC
D: TRBD1
V: TRBV28
size: .
J: TRBJ2-7

CDR3: CASGNGQLAFF
DNA: TGTGCCAGCGGGAATGGACAGTTAGCTTTCTTT
D: .
V: TRBV6-1
size: few
J: TRBJ1-1

CDR3: CASSPQTGFNEQFF
DNA: TGTGCCAGCAGCCCACAAACGGGGTTCAATGAGCAGTTCTTC
D: .
V: TRBV9
size: once
J: TRBJ2-1

CDR3: CASSLGVAGSSGELFF
DNA: TGCGCCAGCAGCTTGGGAGTAGCGGGATCATCCGGGGAGCTGTTTTTT
D: TRBD2
V: TRBV5-1
size: .
J: TRBJ2-2

CDR3: CASSSLYGAGGKYEQYF
DNA: TGTGCCAGCAGCTCCCTGTATGGGGCGGGAGGTAAATACGAGCAGTACTTC
D: TRBD2
V: TRBV7-2
size: few
J: TRBJ2-7

CDR3: CASTGVMNNEQFF
DNA: TGTGCCAGCACCGGGGTGATGAACAATGAGCAGTTCTTC
D: .
V: TRBV27
size: .
J: TRBJ2-1

CDR3: CASSREGGPQHF
DNA: TGTGCCAGCAGTCGGGAGGGGGGGCCCCAGCATTTT
D: .
V: TRBV27
size: .
J: TRBJ1-5

CDR3: CASSGRVGPYEQYF
DNA: TGTGCCAGCAGCGGAAGGGTGGGGCCCTACGAGCAGTACTTC
D: .
V: TRBV25-1
size: .
J: TRBJ2-7

CDR3: CASSLGGGTRVEQFF
DNA: TGTGCCAGCAGCTTGGGTGGCGGGACTCGGGTTGAGCAGTTCTTC
D: .
V: TRBV5-4
size: .
J: TRBJ2-1

CDR3: CASSPENGGKPEQFF
DNA: TGCGCCAGCAGCCCCGAAAATGGCGGGAAGCCGGAGCAGTTCTTC
D: .
V: TRBV4-1
size: few
J: TRBJ2-1

CDR3: CSALGQGSHEQYF
DNA: TGCAGCGCCCTGGGGCAGGGAAGCCACGAGCAGTACTTC
D: .
V: TRBV29-1
size: few
J: TRBJ2-7

CDR3: CASSPNRGLGEKLFF
DNA: TGTGCCAGCTCACCGAATAGGGGGCTGGGTGAAAAACTGTTTTTT
D: TRBD1
V: TRBV18
size: .
J: TRBJ1-4